This T cell receptor (beta chain) is from a study of identical twins. The CDR3 loop spans 14 amino acids. Trimming left V 3 bases short and J 3 bases short, with 12 bases between. CDR1 LNHNV and CDR2 YYDKDF come from the germline V gene (reference sequence). MiXCR, run by TCRdb on the 5' RACE reads, gives a single entry per CDR3 protein. The sample contains around 960,000 distinct CDR3 sequences, 9% to 15% of which appear only once. These data also formed part of another study, on yellow fever vaccine responses in identical twins.

This TCR was sampled from a young woman in good health. V is TRBV15 and J is TRBJ2-7; D assignment may be TRBD1 or TRBD2 (5 bases each). The specimen sequenced was PBMCs. CDR3 loop: CATSRWDANYEQYF. In nucleotides, the CDR3 is TGTGCCACCAGCAGGTGGGACGCCAACTACGAGCAGTACTTC.